Each of the 19 T cell receptor beta chains below was sequenced from the same sample in a study of blood T cells in healthy people across ages. For the second PCR, which ran for about 7 to 12 cycles, a sample-barcoded 5' primer and a J-beta primer mix were used. TCRdb re-analysed the 5' RACE reads in MiXCR, keeping a single row per CDR3 protein. The top ten clones hold around an eighth of a sample with about a million distinct CDR3 sequences, approximately 49% of them seen once. Sequenced input: blood. Receptors were obtained from a man aged 25-45 years in good health.

This clonotype was recorded a few times. The chain is built from TRBV4-1 and TRBJ1-5; D is uncertain. Trimming removed 0 bases from V and 2 bases from J, with 8 bases in between. CDR1 and CDR2 from the germline V gene are MGHRA and YSYEKL. This CDR3 comprises 15 residues. The chain's CDR3 is CASSQEWAGNQPQHF. In nucleotides, the CDR3 is TGCGCCAGCAGCCAAGAATGGGCAGGCAATCAGCCCCAGCATTTT.

The chain employs TRBV20-1 and TRBJ2-5, with D unclear. Trimming pared 0 bases from V and 2 bases from J, leaving 7 bases between. The CDR3 has 13 residues. Per germline, CDR1 DFQATT and CDR2 SNEGSKA (reference sequence). The CDR3 DNA is TGCAGTGCTAGAGACTCGGGTCAAGAGACCCAGTACTTC. It is translated as CSARDSGQETQYF.

For this clonotype: A read error is possible here, since a much larger clone lies one base away. The rearrangement uses TRBV3-1 and TRBJ2-1; D is tentatively TRBD1 or TRBD2 (5 bases each). The CDR3 has 17 residues. Germline values: CDR1 LGHDT, CDR2 YNNKEL (reference sequence). V dropped 3 bases and J dropped 8 bases, with 23 bases sitting between them. In nucleotides, the CDR3 is TGTGCCAGCAGCCAGGGACGCGCCAAGCTGGCCGACGATGAGCAGTTCTTC. It translates to CASSQGRAKLADDEQFF.

This chain joins TRBV5-1 and TRBJ2-1, with a possible D match to TRBD1 (6 bases). CDR1 SGHRS and CDR2 YFSETQ come from the germline V gene. The CDR3 has 13 residues. The V end lost 4 bases, the J end lost 7 bases, and 12 bases lay between the germline ends. Here the CDR3 DNA reads TGCGCCAGCAGCGTAGCAGGGGCGAATGAGCAGTTCTTC. The encoded protein is CASSVAGANEQFF.

The chain couples TRBV7-2 to TRBJ1-4; perhaps TRBD1 as D (5 bases). Trimming removed 4 bases from V and 2 bases from J, with 20 bases in between. Per germline, CDR1 SGHTA and CDR2 FQGNSA. The CDR3 is 18 residues long. The CDR3 loop is CASSSMAGGLATNEKLFF. CDR3 DNA sequence: TGTGCCAGCAGCTCTATGGCCGGGGGACTTGCGACTAATGAAAAACTGTTTTTT.

This clonotype was detected only a few times. The V call is TRBV12-3 or TRBV12-4, the J call TRBJ1-6; possible D gene TRBD1, 6 bases. The CDR3 sequence is 13 residues long. V shed 6 bases and J shed 9 bases, with 12 bases lying between them. CDR3 bases: TGTGCCAGCAGAGCCGACAGGAGTTCACCCCTCCACTTT. Encoded protein: CASRADRSSPLHF.

The sample holds many counts of this clonotype. The chain combines TRBV28 with TRBJ2-5; weak D call: TRBD2 (5 bases). V gave up 4 bases and J gave up 4 bases, with 25 bases separating them. This CDR3 has 18 amino acids. Germline V gene sequence: CDR1 MDHEN, CDR2 SYDVKM. CDR3 sequence: CASSSIEGPEVTGETQYF. In DNA form, the CDR3 reads TGTGCCAGCAGTTCAATTGAGGGCCCCGAGGTTACTGGAGAGACCCAGTACTTC.

Remarks on this clonotype: Germline and junction disagree at one end, which may indicate a read error. The chain combines TRBV29-1 with TRBJ2-7; D not certain. The V gene's germline CDR1 is SQVTM and CDR2 ANQGSEA. CDR3 length equals 12 residues. The CDR3 sequence: CSVEEAGYGQYF. CDR3 in DNA: TGCAGCGTTGAAGAGGCAGGCTACGGGCAGTACTTC.

The chain has TRBV7-8 and TRBJ1-2, with unresolved D. V shed 2 bases and J shed 4 bases, with 11 bases lying between them. The CDR3 sequence is 14 residues long. Germline V lookup: CDR1 SGHVS, CDR2 FQNEAQ. The CDR3 loop reads CASSLKDYFYGYTF. CDR3 DNA: TGTGCCAGCAGCTTAAAGGACTATTTCTATGGCTACACCTTC.

The V and J genes are TRBV6-2 or TRBV6-3 and TRBJ1-2, with no clear D. V was clipped by 3 bases and J by 5 bases, with 13 bases between them. Germline loops: CDR1 MNHEY, CDR2 SVGEGT. The CDR3 spans 14 residues. The CDR3 DNA follows: TGTGCCAGCAGTTATTTAGGACCGACGTATGGCTACACCTTC. Translation: CASSYLGPTYGYTF.

J is TRBJ2-7 and V is TRBV27; D possibly matches TRBD1 or TRBD2 (5 bases each). V lost 11 bases and J lost 1, with 15 bases in between. The germline CDR1 and CDR2 sequences are MNHEY and SMNVEV (reference sequence). The CDR3 contains 13 residues. The CDR3 reads CAGDRTESYEQYF. DNA of the CDR3: TGTGCCGGGGACCGGACTGAATCCTACGAGCAGTACTTC.

This clonotype was detected a few times. The CDR3: CSASIKGGADTQYF. The DNA of the CDR3 is TGCAGTGCTAGTATTAAGGGGGGCGCGGATACGCAGTATTTT. V usage is TRBV20-1 and J usage is TRBJ2-3; D assignment may be TRBD1 or TRBD2 (6 bases each). The CDR3 covers 14 residues. The germline gives CDR1 DFQATT, CDR2 SNEGSKA (reference sequence). The ends were cut back, 3 bases at V and 6 bases at J, with 16 bases in the middle.

This clonotype was observed a few times. The chain is built from TRBV5-1 and TRBJ2-5, with unresolved D. The ends were cut back, 4 bases at V and 2 bases at J, with 15 bases in the middle. The CDR3 consists of 15 residues. Germline V lookup: CDR1 SGHRS, CDR2 YFSETQ. The CDR3 region has the DNA TGCGCCAGCAGCGAGGACCCTTCTGGGCAAGAGACCCAGTACTTC. Its translation is CASSEDPSGQETQYF.

To note about this clonotype: A much larger clone lies one base from this, so it may be a read error. The chain employs TRBV6-2 or TRBV6-3 and TRBJ2-5; 12 bases agree with TRBD2. The J call may be in error: the DNA end matches TRBJ2-1 better. The CDR3 length is 15 residues. Germline-derived CDR1 and CDR2 are MNHEY and SVGEGT. The CDR3 region is CASRTSGGTQETQFF. The CDR3 nucleotides read TGTGCCAGCAGGACTAGCGGGGGAACCCAAGAGACCCAGTTCTTC.

This clonotype appeared a few times. The J gene is TRBJ2-7, the V gene TRBV4-2; D may be TRBD1 (5 bases). Germline V gene sequence: CDR1 LGHNA, CDR2 YNFKEQ. The V end lost 0 bases, the J end lost 4 bases, and 16 bases lay between the germline ends. CDR3 length: 16 residues. The CDR3 sequence: CASSQDGPTGRYEQYF. The CDR3 bases are TGTGCCAGCAGCCAAGATGGCCCCACAGGCAGGTACGAGCAGTACTTC.

The chain is built from TRBV4-1 and TRBJ1-5, with D possibly matching TRBD1 (5 bases). Trimming shortened V by 4 bases and J by 8 bases, and 12 bases separated the two germline ends. This CDR3 comprises 13 residues. Germline CDR1 reads MGHRA; CDR2 reads YSYEKL. The CDR3 sequence: CASSPSRGEPQHF. The CDR3 nucleotides read TGCGCCAGCAGCCCCTCCCGAGGGGAGCCCCAGCATTTT.

The chain joins TRBV27 to TRBJ2-6, with TRBD1 matching 10 bases. The germline V gene encodes CDR1 MNHEY and CDR2 SMNVEV (reference sequence). The CDR3 extends over 21 amino acids. Trimming cost V 7 bases and J 1 base; bases outside gene matches: 19. The CDR3 DNA is TGTGCCAGCATCCCCGTTTCTGCTCCGGGACAGGGGAAATCTGGGGCCAACGTCCTGACTTTC. It codes for CASIPVSAPGQGKSGANVLTF.

Comment on this clonotype: At one end, the junction sequence differs from germline, possibly due to a read error. This chain joins TRBV9 and TRBJ1-6; possible D gene TRBD1, 6 bases. There are 16 residues in the CDR3. Germline loops: CDR1 SGDLS, CDR2 YYNGEE. CDR3 in DNA: TGTGCCAGCAGCTCAAGGGGGGGAGTCGAGAGTTCACTCCTCCACTTT. Amino acid sequence: CASSSRGGVESSLLHF.

The chain recombines TRBV30 with TRBJ2-5; 10 nucleotides match TRBD2. Looked up from germline, CDR1 is GTSNPN and CDR2 is SVGIG (reference sequence). The CDR3 is 15 residues long. Losses at the gene ends were 1 base for V and 11 bases for J; bases not matched to a gene: 13. The CDR3 DNA reads as TGTGCCTGGAGTGACGGCCTAGCGGGGGCCAATGAGCAGTACTTC. Protein: CAWSDGLAGANEQYF.